This T cell receptor beta chain is drawn from a study of blood T cell repertoires in COVID-19. Sequencing was performed with immunoSEQ multiplex PCR; in TCRdb, only in-frame clones are kept and a portion is missing. There are 300,000 to 400,000 clones in the sample; around nine tenths occur only once, and roughly 3% lies in the top ten. The germline gives CDR1 LNHDA, CDR2 SQIVND (reference sequence). The V and J ends lost 11 bases and 4 bases respectively, with 21 bases between them. This CDR3 has 15 residues. Sequences were obtained from peripheral blood. The chain joins TRBV19 to TRBJ1-5; maybe TRBD1 (5 bases). This clonotype was obtained from a woman between 18 and 29 years old who had recovered from COVID-19. The CDR3 is CASTWGRKVNQPQHF. The CDR3 nucleotides are TGTGCCTCCACCTGGGGCAGGAAAGTAAATCAGCCCCAGCATTTT.